Included here is one T cell receptor (beta chain) sequence, with context. Produced via immunoSEQ multiplex PCR; TCRdb's table is partial and in-frame only. The sample records some 49,000 clones, 82% being singletons. This entry comes from a study of blood T cell repertoires in COVID-19. In the study overall: Samples representing acute and convalescent COVID-19 were sourced from the United States, Italy and Spain.

This CDR3 has 16 amino acids. CDR1 is MDHEN and CDR2 is SYDVKM in the germline V gene. V shed 4 bases, J shed 5 bases, and the junction held 10 bases outside the gene matches. The rearrangement links TRBV28 to TRBJ2-4, with TRBD2 matching over 8 bases. Sequencing used peripheral blood. This TCR was sampled from a woman aged 55-69 years with acute or convalescent COVID-19. CDR3 in DNA: TGTGCCAGCAGTTCCATAGCGGGGATGGTGCAAAACATTCAGTACTTC. Translated, it gives CASSSIAGMVQNIQYF.